The next 28 T cell receptor beta chains were all read from a single sample in a study of glioma-infiltrating T cells. TCR alpha and beta CDR3 regions were amplified from RNA using iRepertoire nested multiplex PCR. TCRdb reprocessed the multiplex PCR reads with MiXCR, giving one entry per CDR3 protein. The sample shows a few hundred thousand distinct CDR3 sequences, 41% of them seen only once. Input material: glioma tissue, nonneoplastic brain tissue, or PBMCs (not recorded which). These TCRs come from a human donor with low-grade glioma or glioblastoma, undergoing nonglioma brain surgery, or in good health (not recorded which).

This chain's CDR3 is CASMPGQGYYSNQPQHF. The CDR3 DNA is TGTGCCAGCATGCCGGGACAGGGGTATTATAGCAATCAGCCCCAGCATTTT. The V gene is TRBV6-1, the J gene TRBJ1-5; 10 bases are a match to TRBD1. V was pared by 7 bases and J by 0 bases, with 9 bases of the junction left unmatched. This CDR3 is built from 17 residues. From germline, CDR1 is MNHNS and CDR2 SASEGT.

For this clonotype: One junction end does not reproduce the germline sequence, and a read error may be involved. The chain uses TRBV6-6 and TRBJ2-5; possible D gene TRBD2, 5 bases. The J call may be in error: the DNA end matches TRBJ2-7 better. CDR1 and CDR2 from the germline V gene are MNHNY and SVGAGI (reference sequence). This CDR3 is built from 13 residues. CDR3 DNA sequence: TGTGCCAGCGGTTACCCGAGAGGGTACGAGCAGTACTTC. Translating gives CASGYPRGYEQYF.

Turning to this clonotype: This may be a read error, as it is one base from a much larger clone. V gene TRBV6-1 combines with J gene TRBJ1-3; D perhaps matches TRBD1 (6 bases). CDR1 MNHNS and CDR2 SASEGT come from the germline V gene. The CDR3 totals 15 residues. Trimming left V 5 bases short and J 7 bases short, with 18 bases between. Here the CDR3 DNA reads TGTGCCAGCAGTAAAGTAGGGGGGCTCAGGAACACCATATATTTT. Its translation: CASSKVGGLRNTIYF.

The chain combines TRBV24-1 with TRBJ2-1, with 7 bases matching TRBD2. V shed 0 bases and J 7 bases; nucleotides not matched to a gene: 5. Germline V gives CDR1 KGHDR, CDR2 SFDVKD. CDR3 size: 15 residues. CDR3 DNA: TGTGCCACCAGTGATTTGTGGGGGGGGGATAATGAGCAGTTCTTC. It specifies CATSDLWGGDNEQFF.

The chain employs TRBV5-1 and TRBJ2-1, with 9 bases that match TRBD2. CDR3 size: 17 residues. V lost 4 bases to trimming and J lost 6 bases; unmatched junction nucleotides: 14. CDR1 SGHRS and CDR2 YFSETQ come from the germline V gene. The CDR3 nucleotides read TGCGCCAGCAGCCAGGGAGTCGGAGGACTAGCGTTCAATGAGCAGTTCTTC. It is translated as CASSQGVGGLAFNEQFF.

The V gene is TRBV3-1, the J gene TRBJ1-4; D gene unclear. The V end lost 1 base, the J end lost 7 bases, and 1 base lay between the germline ends. The CDR3 has 11 amino acids. In germline, CDR1 is LGHDT, CDR2 YNNKEL (reference sequence). For the CDR3, the DNA is TGTGCCAGCAGCCAAGGTGAAAAACTGTTTTTT. This sequence encodes CASSQGEKLFF. Drawing the rest from reference TRBV3-1 and TRBJ1-4, the complete variable domain is DTAVSQTPKYLVTQMGNDKSIKCEQNLGHDTMYWYKQDSKKFLKIMFSYNNKELIINETVPNRFSPKSPDKAHLNLHINSLELGDSAVYFCASSQGEKLFFGSGTQLSVL.

In the case of this clonotype: Mismatch with germline at one junction end may stem from a read error. The rearrangement uses TRBV20-1 and TRBJ2-7; maybe TRBD2 (5 bases). The CDR3 is 14 amino acids. The germline CDR1 and CDR2 sequences are DFQATT and SNEGSKA (reference sequence). CDR3 sequence: CGAGRTSEAYEQYF. The CDR3 DNA reads as TGCGGTGCTGGCCGGACCTCGGAGGCCTACGAGCAGTACTTC.

The chain has TRBV7-9 and TRBJ2-1, with D possibly matching TRBD1 (5 bases). Trimming cost V 2 bases and J 0 bases, with 14 bases left between them. Germline-derived CDR1 and CDR2 are SEHNR and FQNEAQ (reference sequence). The CDR3 consists of 17 residues. The DNA for the CDR3 is TGTGCCAGCAGCTTACTTGGGGCAGCGAGCTCCTACAATGAGCAGTTCTTC. This encodes CASSLLGAASSYNEQFF.

This clonotype was seen a few times. The rearrangement joins TRBV28 to TRBJ2-1, with D perhaps matching TRBD2 (5 bases). This CDR3 region has 16 residues. The germline V gene has CDR1 MDHEN and CDR2 SYDVKM. Trimming left V 3 bases short and J 0 bases short, with 12 bases between. Here the CDR3 DNA reads TGTGCCAGCAGTTTGGTCAGCGGTGGCTCCTACAATGAGCAGTTCTTC. It specifies CASSLVSGGSYNEQFF.

This clonotype was recorded many times. J is TRBJ2-1 and V is TRBV28; 7 bases are a match to TRBD2. CDR1 MDHEN and CDR2 SYDVKM come from the germline V gene. The CDR3 has 14 residues. The V gene end was trimmed by 6 bases and the J gene end by 3 bases; junction bases not matched to a gene: 5. The CDR3 region is CASRAGLRYNEQFF. The CDR3 nucleotides read TGTGCCAGCAGAGCGGGACTACGCTACAATGAGCAGTTCTTC.

This clonotype appeared a few times. The chain combines TRBV27 with TRBJ2-6; possibly TRBD1 or TRBD2 for D (5 bases each). The CDR3 has 17 residues. V dropped 2 bases and J dropped 4 bases, with 15 bases sitting between them. Per germline, CDR1 MNHEY and CDR2 SMNVEV (reference sequence). The CDR3 here is CASSLNPWGPGANVLTF. The CDR3, as DNA: TGTGCCAGCAGTTTAAACCCCTGGGGACCCGGGGCCAACGTCCTGACTTTC.

As concerns this clonotype: One base away lies a much larger clone, so this may be a sequencing read error. This chain joins TRBV20-1 and TRBJ2-7; 8 nucleotides line up with TRBD1. CDR3 size: 13 residues. V lost 5 bases, J lost 3 bases, and 6 bases stayed unmatched. Germline lookup yields CDR1 DFQATT and CDR2 SNEGSKA (reference sequence). CDR3 in DNA: TGCAGTGCTGTGACAGGGGTTAACTACGAGCAGTACTTC. Protein product: CSAVTGVNYEQYF.

This clonotype was counted only a few times. The V gene is TRBV24-1, the J gene TRBJ1-5; D is unresolved. Germline V gene sequence: CDR1 KGHDR, CDR2 SFDVKD. This CDR3 spans 15 amino acids. V was trimmed by 5 bases and J by 1 base, leaving 11 bases between them. CDR3 DNA sequence: TGTGCCACCAGTGGTAACGCTGGCAGCAATCAGCCCCAGCATTTT. The encoded protein is CATSGNAGSNQPQHF.

This clonotype was seen a few times. This chain joins TRBV7-6 and TRBJ2-1, with D perhaps being TRBD1 or TRBD2 (5 bases each). The germline gives CDR1 SGHVS, CDR2 FNYEAQ. V was trimmed by 4 bases and J by 8 bases, leaving 15 bases between them. The CDR3 contains 14 residues. CDR3: CASSSSGAGDEQFF. Here the CDR3 DNA reads TGTGCCAGCAGCTCGTCCGGGGCCGGGGATGAGCAGTTCTTC. Supplemented by reference TRBV7-6 and TRBJ2-1, the full variable domain reads GAGVSQSPRYKVTKRGQDVALRCDPISGHVSLYWYRQALGQGPEFLTYFNYEAQQDKSGLPNDRFSAERPEGSISTLTIQRTEQRDSAMYRCASSSSGAGDEQFFGPGTRLTVL.

This sequence joins TRBV4-1 and TRBJ2-1; D is possibly TRBD2 (6 bases). Trimming removed 1 base at V and 4 bases at J, with 11 bases between. Looked up from germline, CDR1 is MGHRA and CDR2 is YSYEKL. This CDR3 contains 15 residues. The CDR3 protein is CASSQVRGAYNEQFF. Here the CDR3 DNA reads TGCGCCAGCAGCCAAGTTCGCGGGGCTTACAATGAGCAGTTCTTC.

This clonotype was observed a handful of times. The chain is built from TRBV27 and TRBJ1-1; weak D call: TRBD1 (6 bases). This CDR3 has 14 amino acids. Per germline, CDR1 MNHEY and CDR2 SMNVEV (reference sequence). Trimming stripped 4 bases from V and 5 bases from J, with 14 bases between. The CDR3 bases are TGTGCCAGCAGTTATACACAGGGAAAAACTGAAGCTTTCTTT. Protein sequence: CASSYTQGKTEAFF.

Points on this clonotype: This sequence may be a read error, since a much larger clone differs from it by one base. The V call is TRBV28, the J call TRBJ2-5; 11 bases are shared with TRBD2. Unmatched junction bases numbered 6, after V lost 4 bases and J lost 5 bases. This CDR3 is built from 15 residues. The V gene's germline CDR1 is MDHEN and CDR2 SYDVKM. DNA for the CDR3: TGTGCCAGCAGTTCGACTAGCGGGATGTTGGAGACCCAGTACTTC. Translating it yields CASSSTSGMLETQYF.

This clonotype was seen a single time. One base away lies a much larger clone, so this may be a sequencing read error. The chain links TRBV27 to TRBJ2-3, with 9 bases aligning to TRBD2. Per the germline V gene, CDR1 is MNHEY and CDR2 is SMNVEV (reference sequence). The CDR3 length is 14 residues. CDR3 region: CASRLADNTDTEYF. The CDR3 DNA reads as TGTGCCAGTAGACTAGCGGATAACACAGATACGGAGTATTTT.

This clonotype was detected many times. The V and J genes are TRBV7-9 and TRBJ1-1, with TRBD1 as a possible D gene (5 bases). Looked up from germline, CDR1 is SEHNR and CDR2 is FQNEAQ (reference sequence). V was cut by 3 bases and J by 1 base, with 6 bases left in between. This CDR3 has 13 residues. The CDR3: CASSLDTNTEAFF. The DNA of the CDR3 is TGTGCCAGCAGCTTGGACACGAACACTGAAGCTTTCTTT.

This clonotype has a handful of counts. This chain links TRBV5-1 with TRBJ2-3; D ambiguous. The CDR3 spans 15 residues. CDR1 and CDR2 (germline): SGHRS, YFSETQ. Trimming pared 4 bases from V and 2 bases from J, leaving 14 bases between. CDR3 in DNA: TGCGCCAGCAGCCTTAACGTCCCGGCCACAGATACGCAGTATTTT. Encoded protein: CASSLNVPATDTQYF. Combining the CDR3 with reference TRBV5-1 and TRBJ2-3 gives the whole variable domain KAGVTQTPRYLIKTRGQQVTLSCSPISGHRSVSWYQQTPGQGLQFLFEYFSETQRNKGNFPGRFSGRQFSNSRSEMNVSTLELGDSALYLCASSLNVPATDTQYFGPGTRLTVL.

Comments on this clonotype: Given a much more abundant clone one base away, this may be a read error. The rearrangement links TRBV6-2 or TRBV6-3 to TRBJ2-3; D perhaps matches TRBD2 (5 bases). Per the germline V gene, CDR1 is MNHEY and CDR2 is SVGEGT. This CDR3 spans 13 amino acids. In DNA form, the CDR3 reads TGTGCCAGCCAGGACTGGATCACAGATACGCAGTGTTTT. Amino acid sequence: CASQDWITDTQCF.

On this clonotype itself: At one of its ends the junction is not consistent with the germline gene, which may arise from a read error. J is TRBJ1-2 and V is TRBV4-1; D call uncertain. CDR1 is MGHRA and CDR2 is YSYEKL in the germline V gene. The CDR3 is made up of 14 amino acids. CDR3 nucleotide sequence: TGCGCCAGCAGCGGGTTTGGGAGTTACTATGGCCACACCTTC. Translated: CASSGFGSYYGHTF.

This clonotype was detected only a few times. The chain carries TRBV7-2 and TRBJ2-1; 16 nucleotides align to TRBD2. This CDR3 contains 17 residues. The junction had 3 bases not matched to a gene; V was cut back by 4 bases and J by 3 bases. Germline loops: CDR1 SGHTA, CDR2 FQGNSA. In nucleotides, the CDR3 is TGTGCCAGCAGCTCGGGACTAGCGGGAGGGTTCTACAATGAGCAGTTCTTC. Amino acid sequence: CASSSGLAGGFYNEQFF.

This clonotype was found many times. This chain links TRBV27 with TRBJ1-1, with TRBD1 matching 11 bases. Germline values: CDR1 MNHEY, CDR2 SMNVEV (reference sequence). The CDR3 runs to 15 residues. J lost 5 bases, V lost 7 bases, and 9 bases had no gene match. The CDR3 region has the DNA TGTGCCAGCACCGGGGGACAGGGGGGAAAAACTGAAGCTTTCTTT. Amino acids: CASTGGQGGKTEAFF.

CDR3 residues: CASSHLQGSHEQYF. CDR3 in DNA: TGTGCCAGCAGCCACTTGCAGGGGTCCCACGAGCAGTACTTC. The V and J genes are TRBV6-2 or TRBV6-3 and TRBJ2-5; TRBD1 might be the D (6 bases). The DNA end favors TRBJ2-7, so the J call may be wrong. CDR1 is MNHEY and CDR2 is SVGEGT in the germline V gene. The CDR3 covers 14 residues.

About this clonotype itself: A read error may be the cause here, since a much bigger clone is one base away. This rearrangement joins TRBV20-1 to TRBJ2-3, with D perhaps assigned TRBD1 or TRBD2 (6 bases each). The CDR3 is 15 residues long. The germline V gene has CDR1 DFQATT and CDR2 SNEGSKA (reference sequence). The CDR3 reads CSARELGGGTDTEYF. In DNA form, the CDR3 reads TGCAGTGCTAGAGAGTTAGGGGGAGGCACAGATACGGAGTATTTT.

About this clonotype itself: With a much larger clone just one base away, this may be a read error. The CDR3 DNA is TGTGCCAGCAGTTACGGGGGTTCTTCTTCACCCCTCCACTTT. It encodes CASSYGGSSSPLHF. The chain combines TRBV6-2 or TRBV6-3 with TRBJ1-6; D is possibly TRBD1 (5 bases). Trimming left V 2 bases short and J 9 bases short, with 11 bases between. CDR1 and CDR2 (germline): MNHEY, SVGEGT. This CDR3 region has 14 residues.

This clonotype was seen many times. The rearrangement links TRBV3-1 to TRBJ2-3; 14 bases agree with TRBD2. J lost 11 bases, V lost 5 bases, and 9 bases had no gene match. The CDR3 has 15 residues. CDR1 is LGHDT, CDR2 YNNKEL, per germline (reference sequence). The CDR3 reads CASSVAGTSGSRQYF. The CDR3 DNA follows: TGTGCCAGCAGCGTCGCCGGGACTAGCGGGAGTAGGCAGTATTTT.